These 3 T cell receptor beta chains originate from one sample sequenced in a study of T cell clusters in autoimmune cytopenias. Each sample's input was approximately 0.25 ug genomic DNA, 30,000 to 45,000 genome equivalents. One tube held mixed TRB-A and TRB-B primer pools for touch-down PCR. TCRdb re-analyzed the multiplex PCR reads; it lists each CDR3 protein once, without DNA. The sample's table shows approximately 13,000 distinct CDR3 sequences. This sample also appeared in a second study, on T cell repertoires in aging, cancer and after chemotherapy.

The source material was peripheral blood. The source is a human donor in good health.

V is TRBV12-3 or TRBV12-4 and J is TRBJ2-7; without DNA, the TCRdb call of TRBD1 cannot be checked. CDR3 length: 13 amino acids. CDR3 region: CASRNRAEYEQYF.

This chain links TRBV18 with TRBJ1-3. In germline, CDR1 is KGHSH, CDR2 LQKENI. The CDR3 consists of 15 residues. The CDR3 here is CASSPARDTGNTIYF.

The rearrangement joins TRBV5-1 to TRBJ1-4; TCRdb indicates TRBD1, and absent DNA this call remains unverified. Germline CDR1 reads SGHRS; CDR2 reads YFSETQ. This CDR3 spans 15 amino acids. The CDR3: CASSLDTTPGEKLFF.